A selection of T cell receptor beta chains follows, all from one sample in a study of T cells after yellow fever vaccination. TCRdb re-called the 5' RACE reads with MiXCR, one entry per CDR3 protein. The table has a few hundred thousand distinct CDR3 sequences, approximately 8% seen once. Sequencing was performed on CD4+ T cells sorted from PBMCs, taken 5 days after the yellow fever booster vaccination. These receptors originate from a man aged 18 to 30 who received the YFV17D yellow fever vaccine. The CDR3 runs from the conserved cysteine through the conserved F or W. The D gene is left open where the match is weak. Clone size is shown for a subset of rows, as once, few, many or a class of expanded clone.

j_call v_call clone_size d_call cdr3_aa cdr3_nt
TRBJ2-5 TRBV7-2 - - CASSLFGGGETQYF TGTGCCAGCAGCTTATTCGGGGGAGGAGAGACCCAGTACTTC
TRBJ1-2 TRBV6-5 - TRBD1 CASSFDRVRYTF TGTGCCAGCAGTTTTGACAGGGTCCGCTACACCTTC
TRBJ2-5 TRBV7-9 - TRBD2 CASSPVLAGERQETQYF TGTGCCAGCAGCCCGGTGCTAGCGGGAGAGAGACAAGAGACCCAGTACTTC
TRBJ1-1 TRBV29-1 - TRBD1 CSVQGAPSMNTEAFF TGCAGCGTTCAGGGGGCCCCTTCCATGAACACTGAAGCTTTCTTT
TRBJ2-1 TRBV7-2 - TRBD1 CASSLRDRDDEQFF TGTGCCAGCAGCTTAAGGGACAGGGACGATGAGCAGTTCTTC
TRBJ1-3 TRBV2 - - CASSDQRLSGNTIYF TGTGCCAGCAGTGACCAGCGCCTCTCTGGAAACACCATATATTTT
TRBJ1-6 TRBV6-4 many - CASSDNGYNSPLHF TGTGCCAGCAGTGACAACGGGTATAATTCACCCCTCCACTTT
TRBJ2-7 TRBV21-1 many - CASSIPYEQYF TGTGCCAGCAGCATCCCCTACGAGCAGTACTTC
TRBJ2-5 TRBV7-9 few - CASSPRPLTGMETQYF TGTGCCAGCAGCCCGAGACCTCTTACAGGGATGGAGACCCAGTACTTC
TRBJ2-5 TRBV20-1 - TRBD1 CSATGTGGQETQYF TGCAGTGCGACCGGGACAGGGGGCCAAGAGACCCAGTACTTC
TRBJ2-3 TRBV29-1 many - CSVRPQRGTDTQYF TGCAGCGTTCGTCCCCAAAGGGGCACAGATACGCAGTATTTT
TRBJ1-3 TRBV6-5 - TRBD1 CASRPDRVAGNTIYF TGTGCCAGCAGGCCGGACAGGGTAGCTGGAAACACCATATATTTT
TRBJ2-5 TRBV20-1 - - CSARVALGVETQYF TGCAGTGCTAGAGTGGCCCTAGGGGTAGAGACCCAGTACTTC
TRBJ1-4 TRBV7-6 many TRBD1 CASSWGQGGRNEKLFF TGTGCCAGCAGCTGGGGACAGGGGGGAAGAAATGAAAAACTGTTTTTT
TRBJ2-1 TRBV6-1 few TRBD1 CASIVNPGGGRYNEQFF TGTGCCAGCATTGTGAACCCAGGGGGCGGCCGCTACAATGAGCAGTTCTTC
TRBJ1-1 TRBV5-1 - - CASRSGGLVDTEAFF TGCGCCAGCCGATCCGGGGGACTGGTGGACACTGAAGCTTTCTTT
TRBJ1-1 TRBV9 - - CASSGVLPENTEAFF TGTGCCAGCAGCGGGGTGCTCCCAGAGAACACTGAAGCTTTCTTT
TRBJ2-2 TRBV20-1 few - CSARRGGLNTGELFF TGCAGTGCAAGGAGGGGGGGCTTGAACACCGGGGAGCTGTTTTTT
TRBJ1-5 TRBV20-1 few - CSARGDEHQPQHF TGCAGTGCTAGGGGGGACGAGCATCAGCCCCAGCATTTT
TRBJ2-1 TRBV5-1 many TRBD1 CASGNQGADEQFF TGCGCCAGCGGAAACCAGGGGGCTGATGAGCAGTTCTTC
TRBJ2-3 TRBV20-1 many - CSARGVAGTDTQYF TGCAGTGCTAGAGGGGTGGCCGGGACAGATACGCAGTATTTT
TRBJ2-5 TRBV9 - - CASSVGGTVGETQYF TGTGCCAGCAGCGTAGGGGGGACTGTAGGAGAGACCCAGTACTTC
TRBJ2-1 TRBV1 - - CTSSQGDFLVRFF TGCACCAGCAGCCAAGGGGACTTCTTAGTGCGGTTCTTC
TRBJ1-1 TRBV2 - TRBD1 CASDGQGRSNTEAFF TGTGCCAGCGACGGACAGGGGAGGTCGAACACTGAAGCTTTCTTT
TRBJ1-2 TRBV9 few - CASSPRVPGYGYTF TGTGCCAGCAGCCCCCGGGTCCCGGGCTATGGCTACACCTTC
TRBJ2-5 TRBV7-3 many - CASSLTGLTETQYF TGTGCCAGCAGCTTAACGGGGCTAACAGAGACCCAGTACTTC
TRBJ2-3 TRBV7-2 many - CASSSGAGASTYTQYF TGTGCCAGCAGCTCCGGGGCGGGGGCTAGCACATATACGCAGTATTTT
TRBJ1-1 TRBV5-1 few - CASSPTSQDTEAFF TGCGCCAGCAGCCCTACTTCCCAGGACACTGAAGCTTTCTTT
TRBJ2-2 TRBV6-5 many TRBD2 CATIGLAPGELFF TGTGCCACCATAGGACTAGCGCCCGGGGAGCTGTTTTTT
TRBJ2-5 TRBV11-2 - TRBD2 CATGTSGGIWKTQYF TGTGCCACAGGGACTAGCGGGGGGATTTGGAAGACCCAGTACTTC
TRBJ2-2 TRBV12-3/TRBV12-4 few TRBD1 CASSATNRGANTGELFF TGTGCCAGCAGTGCAACGAACAGGGGGGCGAACACCGGGGAGCTGTTTTTT
TRBJ2-3 TRBV20-1 many - CSAETPSRGDTQYF TGCAGTGCGGAAACCCCCTCTAGGGGAGATACGCAGTATTTT
TRBJ2-5 TRBV6-1 few - CASSITRGTQYF TGTGCCAGCAGTATAACTCGCGGGACCCAGTACTTC
TRBJ2-1 TRBV20-1 - TRBD2 CSAWSGGSPYNEQFF TGCAGTGCATGGAGCGGGGGGTCCCCCTACAATGAGCAGTTCTTC
TRBJ1-2 TRBV20-1 - - CSASEEVNYGYTF TGCAGTGCCTCGGAGGAGGTTAACTATGGCTACACCTTC
TRBJ1-2 TRBV6-2/TRBV6-3 few - CASTPPVIYGYTF TGTGCCAGCACCCCTCCAGTCATTTATGGCTACACCTTC
TRBJ2-1 TRBV5-1 few - CASSLAWSSYNEQFF TGCGCCAGCAGCTTGGCCTGGAGTTCCTACAATGAGCAGTTCTTC
TRBJ2-3 TRBV7-6 - - CASSLRVSADTQYF TGTGCCAGCAGCTTACGAGTCAGCGCAGATACGCAGTATTTT
TRBJ2-7 TRBV18 many - CASSPDHSYEQYF TGTGCCAGCTCACCCGACCACTCCTACGAGCAGTACTTC
TRBJ2-2 TRBV20-1 - - CSARKYLVGELFF TGCAGTGCTAGAAAGTACCTCGTCGGGGAGCTGTTTTTT
TRBJ2-1 TRBV12-3/TRBV12-4 few - CASSFGSGEQFF TGTGCCAGCAGTTTCGGCAGTGGTGAGCAGTTCTTC
TRBJ1-1 TRBV6-6 - - CASSPPGGRPAVGGGKMNTEAFF TGTGCCAGCTCTCCCCCCGGGGGGCGCCCCGCCGTGGGTGGGGGTAAAATGAACACTGAAGCTTTCTTT
TRBJ2-2 TRBV19 few TRBD2 CASTPRGLAGAGELFF TGTGCCAGTACCCCTAGAGGACTAGCGGGGGCCGGGGAGCTGTTTTTT
TRBJ2-3 TRBV11-2 many - CASSSIGDTQYF TGTGCCAGCAGCTCCATAGGGGATACGCAGTATTTT
TRBJ1-3 TRBV7-3 few TRBD1 CASSSQGPGNTIYF TGTGCCAGCAGCTCACAGGGGCCGGGAAACACCATATATTTT
TRBJ1-4 TRBV6-6 few - CASSPPGRGGEKLFF TGTGCCAGCAGCCCCCCGGGGAGGGGCGGGGAAAAACTGTTTTTT
TRBJ2-7 TRBV5-1 - - CASRQGYRSDYEQYF TGCGCCAGCAGGCAGGGATATCGTTCGGATTACGAGCAGTACTTC
TRBJ1-2 TRBV7-2 few TRBD1 CASSPPGQTYGYTF TGTGCCAGCAGCCCCCCGGGACAGACCTATGGCTACACCTTC
TRBJ2-2 TRBV7-9 many TRBD1 CASSEGTGETGELFF TGTGCCAGCAGCGAAGGGACAGGGGAAACCGGGGAGCTGTTTTTT
TRBJ2-7 TRBV10-1 - - CASSEVSAAYLYEQYF TGCGCCAGCAGTGAGGTGTCGGCGGCATACCTCTACGAGCAGTACTTC
TRBJ2-3 TRBV12-5 few - CASGLVSRLGDTQYF TGTGCTAGTGGTTTGGTATCGCGGCTTGGAGATACGCAGTATTTT
TRBJ2-1 TRBV11-2 - - CATHHLGGSGEIYEQFF TGTGCCACCCATCATCTAGGGGGGAGCGGGGAAATATATGAGCAGTTCTTC